This TCR beta chain came from a study of OX40 agonist ivuxolimab in advanced cancers. Study details: Earlier anti-PD-1, anti-PD-L1 or anti-CTLA-4 therapy was permitted; about 44% had received some.

Germline CDR1 is MNHNS and CDR2 is SASEGT. Trimming left V 11 bases short and J 0 bases short, with 17 bases between. This CDR3 spans 15 amino acids. Clones were sequenced by immunoSEQ multiplex PCR, and TCRdb holds only the in-frame ones, with some missing. There are 75,000 to 100,000 clones in the sample; approximately 80% occur only once, and roughly 5.2% lies in the top ten. Study conclusions and caveats: The mean number of expanded clones was higher in CD8+ T cells than in CD4+.

This clone was recorded only once. Its antigen is as yet unknown. This material consisted of CD4+ or CD8+ T cells sorted from blood, taken in a trial of the OX40 agonist ivuxolimab. The genes are TRBV6-1 and TRBJ2-1, with TRBD2 as a possible D gene (7 bases). The receptor was isolated from an adult with an advanced solid tumor such as melanoma, head and neck, liver or kidney cancer. The CDR3 DNA follows: TGTGCCGTCGAGAGGGGGGGCTACTCCTACAATGAGCAGTTCTTC. This translates into CAVERGGYSYNEQFF.